The 20 T cell receptor beta chains below come from one sample, sequenced in a study of blood T cells in healthy people across ages. A second 7 to 11 cycle PCR used barcoded and J-beta primers. TCRdb fed the 5' RACE reads into MiXCR, producing one record per CDR3 protein. This table holds over 1,500,000 distinct CDR3 sequences, about two fifths found once. Sequencing input: blood. These receptor sequences come from a human donor in good health.

This clonotype was seen a few times. The chain carries TRBV6-5 and TRBJ1-2, with a possible D match to TRBD1 (6 bases). Trimming shortened V by 6 bases and J by 6 bases, and 23 bases separated the two germline ends. The CDR3 consists of 16 residues. Germline-derived CDR1 and CDR2 are MNHEY and SVGAGI. For the CDR3, the DNA is TGTGCCAGCAGGCCGTATCCAGGGGTTTTAAGTGATGGCTACACCTTC. Encoded protein: CASRPYPGVLSDGYTF.

The gene calls are TRBV20-1 and TRBJ2-1; 9 bases agree with TRBD1. The CDR3 runs to 13 residues. CDR1 DFQATT and CDR2 SNEGSKA come from the germline V gene (reference sequence). Trimming took 6 bases from V and 6 from J; bases not matched to a gene: 6. CDR3 region: CSASGQGFNEQFF. The CDR3 DNA follows: TGCAGTGCATCGGGACAGGGCTTCAATGAGCAGTTCTTC.

The rearrangement uses TRBV14 and TRBJ2-1, with D perhaps matching TRBD1 (6 bases). The CDR3 has 13 residues. V lost 2 bases, J lost 11 bases, and 13 bases lay in between. Germline V gives CDR1 SGHDN, CDR2 FVKESK. As DNA, the CDR3 is TGTGCCAGCAGCCAAACGACAGGCGATAAGCAGTTCTTC. This codes for CASSQTTGDKQFF.

V and J are TRBV4-1 and TRBJ1-2; 9 bases agree with TRBD1. The germline CDR1 and CDR2 sequences are MGHRA and YSYEKL. This CDR3 contains 14 residues. V gave up 4 bases and J gave up 8 bases; unmatched junction bases: 8. The CDR3 DNA reads TGCGCCAGCAGCCCCGGGACAGGGATCGGAGGCTACACCTTC. It specifies CASSPGTGIGGYTF.

The count of this clonotype is one. Since a much larger clone is just one base distant, this may be a read error. The chain joins TRBV19 to TRBJ2-1; TRBD1 matches at 9 bases. The CDR3 extends over 15 amino acids. Germline-derived CDR1 and CDR2 are LNHDA and SQIVND (reference sequence). CDR3 coding DNA: TGTGCCCGTAGTATACCGGGACAGGGTGGGGATGAGCAGTTCTTC. Protein sequence: CARSIPGQGGDEQFF.

In its sample, this clonotype was seen a few times. This chain uses TRBV2 with TRBJ2-1; 12 bases align to TRBD2. CDR3 length: 15 amino acids. CDR1 is SNHLY and CDR2 is FYNNEI in the germline V gene. J gave up 5 bases and V 7 bases, and 6 bases lay outside the gene matches. The CDR3 is CASNFRLAGDNEQFF. In nucleotides, the CDR3 is TGTGCCAGCAACTTCCGACTAGCGGGGGACAATGAGCAGTTCTTC.

This chain links TRBV15 with TRBJ1-2, with a tentative D call TRBD1 (5 bases). This CDR3 is 12 amino acids long. Trimming removed 4 bases from V and 7 bases from J, with 10 bases in between. CDR1 is LNHNV and CDR2 is YYDKDF in the germline V gene (reference sequence). This CDR3 reads CATSTAGGGYTF. Written as DNA, the CDR3 is TGTGCCACCAGCACCGCGGGGGGTGGCTACACCTTC.

This clonotype appeared a few times. J is TRBJ1-2 and V is TRBV6-2 or TRBV6-3; D is uncertain. Germline V CDR1 and CDR2: MNHEY, SVGEGT. The CDR3 has 12 residues. V was trimmed by 7 bases and J by 8 bases, leaving 14 bases between them. DNA of the CDR3: TGTGCCAGCACCGGGATGGTCGGAGGCTACACCTTC. It is translated as CASTGMVGGYTF.

The rearrangement links TRBV5-1 to TRBJ2-3; TRBD2 might be the D (5 bases). This CDR3 contains 13 residues. The germline gives CDR1 SGHRS, CDR2 YFSETQ. The V end was cut by 7 bases, the J end by 2 bases, with 11 bases between. The CDR3 spells CASVRENTDTQYF. Here the CDR3 DNA reads TGCGCCAGCGTTAGGGAGAACACAGATACGCAGTATTTT.

This clonotype occurred many times. CDR3 DNA sequence: TGTGCCATCAGTGAGGTCCAGGCCCTATCCTACGAGCAGTACTTC. Translation gives CAISEVQALSYEQYF. This chain joins TRBV10-3 and TRBJ2-7; D is uncertain. This CDR3 spans 15 amino acids. Trimming shortened V by 2 bases and J by 1 base, and 12 bases separated the two germline ends. Germline V gives CDR1 ENHRY, CDR2 SYGVKD.

This clonotype has ten or more counts. The rearrangement joins TRBV11-2 to TRBJ1-4; no clear D gene. V dropped 1 base and J dropped 7 bases, with 7 bases sitting between them. Germline V gives CDR1 SGHAT, CDR2 FQNNGV. The CDR3 totals 13 residues. CDR3 protein: CASSLAPGEKLFF. DNA of the CDR3: TGTGCCAGCAGCTTAGCTCCCGGTGAAAAACTGTTTTTT.

This chain uses TRBV7-2 with TRBJ1-5; D is unresolved. The CDR3 extends over 14 amino acids. The V and J ends lost 2 bases and 4 bases respectively, with 9 bases between them. The germline gives CDR1 SGHTA, CDR2 FQGNSA. The CDR3: CASSLSGRNQPQHF. CDR3 bases: TGTGCCAGCAGCTTATCGGGAAGAAATCAGCCCCAGCATTTT.

This clonotype has just one count. The chain recombines TRBV20-1 with TRBJ1-2, with D unclear. The germline CDR1 and CDR2 sequences are DFQATT and SNEGSKA (reference sequence). The V gene lost 1 base and the J gene lost 6 bases, with 15 bases spanning the gap. The CDR3 sequence is 14 residues long. The DNA of the CDR3 is TGCAGTGCTAGAGCTCCGGGTCTCCGTAATGGCTACACCTTC. Encoded protein: CSARAPGLRNGYTF.

In nucleotides, the CDR3 is TGTGCCAGCAGTTACTCCGGCCCCCCACAGGAGACCCAGTACTTC. Translating gives CASSYSGPPQETQYF. The V gene is TRBV6-5, the J gene TRBJ2-5; D unresolved. Germline CDR1 reads MNHEY; CDR2 reads SVGAGI. This CDR3 is built from 15 residues. Trimming removed 0 bases at V and 5 bases at J, with 13 bases between.

In its sample, this clonotype was seen a few times. This chain connects TRBV10-3 to TRBJ2-7; D is perhaps TRBD1 (5 bases). CDR1 is ENHRY and CDR2 is SYGVKD in the germline V gene. This CDR3 has 15 amino acids. V was cut by 6 bases and J by 2 bases, with 17 bases left in between. The CDR3 spells CAISRSLTEAYEQYF. The CDR3 DNA follows: TGTGCCATCAGCCGGTCTTTGACAGAGGCCTACGAGCAGTACTTC.

This clonotype was counted between two and nine times. This chain links TRBV28 with TRBJ2-5; D is ambiguous. The CDR3 contains 12 residues. Germline assignment: CDR1 MDHEN and CDR2 SYDVKM. V lost 4 bases and J 4 bases, leaving 7 bases between the germline ends. In DNA form, the CDR3 reads TGTGCCAGCAGTTGGCAGGTAGAGACCCAGTACTTC. This translates into CASSWQVETQYF.

The chain combines TRBV20-1 with TRBJ2-5, with 10 bases identical to TRBD1. Germline CDR1 reads DFQATT; CDR2 reads SNEGSKA (reference sequence). The junction had 4 bases not matched to a gene; V was cut back by 3 bases and J by 0 bases. The CDR3 is 15 residues long. The CDR3 coding sequence is TGCAGTGCTAGCGGACAGGGGGGGTACCAAGAGACCCAGTACTTC. Protein sequence: CSASGQGGYQETQYF.

This clonotype came up a few times. The V and J genes are TRBV28 and TRBJ1-2; TRBD1 might be the D (6 bases). The V gene lost 8 bases and the J gene lost 0 bases, with 16 bases spanning the gap. Germline values: CDR1 MDHEN, CDR2 SYDVKM. This CDR3 is built from 15 residues. CDR3 residues: CASRAGDTPNYGYTF. The CDR3 region has the DNA TGTGCCAGCCGTGCCGGGGACACCCCTAACTATGGCTACACCTTC.

The genes are TRBV4-3 and TRBJ2-1; D not certain. V was trimmed by 0 bases and J by 4 bases, leaving 13 bases between them. This CDR3 is built from 16 residues. Germline loops: CDR1 LGHNA, CDR2 YSLEER. For the CDR3, the DNA is TGCGCCAGCAGCCAAGACGGAGTAGACCCGTACAATGAGCAGTTCTTC. This gives the protein CASSQDGVDPYNEQFF.

The V gene is TRBV7-9, the J gene TRBJ2-2; D may correspond to TRBD1 or TRBD2 (5 bases each). Germline loops: CDR1 SEHNR, CDR2 FQNEAQ (reference sequence). CDR3 length: 15 amino acids. Trimming took 2 bases from V and 5 from J, leaving 12 bases between them. As DNA, the CDR3 is TGTGCCAGCAGCTTATTAGTATGGGGGACCGGGGAGCTGTTTTTT. It is translated as CASSLLVWGTGELFF.